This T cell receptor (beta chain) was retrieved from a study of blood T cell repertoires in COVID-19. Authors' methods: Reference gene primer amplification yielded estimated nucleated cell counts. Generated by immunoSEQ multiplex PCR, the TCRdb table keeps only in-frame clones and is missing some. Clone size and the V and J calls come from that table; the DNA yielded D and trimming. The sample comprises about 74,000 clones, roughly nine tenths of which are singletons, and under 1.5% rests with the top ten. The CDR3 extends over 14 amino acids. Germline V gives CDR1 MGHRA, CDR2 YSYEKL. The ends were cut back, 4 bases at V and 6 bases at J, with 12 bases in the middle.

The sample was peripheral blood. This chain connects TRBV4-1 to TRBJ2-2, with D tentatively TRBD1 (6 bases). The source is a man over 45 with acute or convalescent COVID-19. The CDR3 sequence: CASSPIDRSGELFF. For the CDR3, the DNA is TGCGCCAGCAGCCCAATAGACAGGTCCGGGGAGCTGTTTTTT.